The 6 T cell receptor beta chains given below trace back to one sample, sequenced in a study of T cell repertoires in ileal Crohn's disease. Assay used: immunoSEQ multiplex PCR; TCRdb lists only in-frame clones, some missing. The sample records more than 10,000 clones, 70% to 90% being singletons. Time point described: neoterminal ileum biopsy at postoperative endoscopy, about 6 months after surgery. The sequenced sample was ileal tissue. The receptors shown here come from an adult with Crohn's disease.

This clone was observed once. This chain connects TRBV7-2 to TRBJ1-3; TRBD1 matches at 9 bases. In germline, CDR1 is SGHTA, CDR2 FQGNSA. With V trimmed by 5 bases and J by 4 bases, 6 bases remained unmatched. This CDR3 is 15 amino acids long. The CDR3 nucleotides read TGTGCCAGCAGCAGCAACAGGGGGCAGGGAAACACCATATATTTT. As protein: CASSSNRGQGNTIYF. Drawing the rest from reference TRBV7-2 and TRBJ1-3, the complete variable domain is GAGVSQSPSNKVTEKGKDVELRCDPISGHTALYWYRQSLGQGLEFLIYFQGNSAPDKSGLPSDRFSAERTGGSVSTLTIQRTQQEDSAVYLCASSSNRGQGNTIYFGEGSWLTVV.

The chain couples TRBV10-3 to TRBJ2-3, with TRBD2 matching 7 bases. V was clipped by 2 bases and J by 0 bases; unmatched bases: 5. Per germline, CDR1 ENHRY and CDR2 SYGVKD. The CDR3 totals 16 residues. In nucleotides, the CDR3 is TGTGCCATCAGTGAGCGAGCGGGGTCGAGCACAGATACGCAGTATTTT. It specifies CAISERAGSSTDTQYF.

This clone appeared a single time. One end of the junction varies from germline; a read error may be responsible. The chain combines TRBV7-7 with TRBJ1-5; tentative D call: TRBD1 (6 bases). Germline V gives CDR1 SSHAT, CDR2 FNYEAQ (reference sequence). The CDR3 length is 15 residues. This chain's CDR3 is CASRYRDYSNQPQHF. The CDR3 DNA follows: TGTGCTAGCAGATACAGGGATTATAGCAATCAGCCCCAGCATTTT. Filled out from reference TRBV7-7 and TRBJ1-5, the complete variable domain reads GAGVSQSPRYKVTKRGQDVTLRCDPISSHATLYWYQQALGQGPEFLTYFNYEAQPDKSGLPSDRFSAERPEGSISTLTIQRTEQRDSAMYRCASRYRDYSNQPQHFGDGTRLSIL.

With regard to this clone: Compared with germline, one end of the junction differs, possibly owing to a read error. The J gene is TRBJ2-7, the V gene TRBV28; 8 nucleotides align to TRBD1. The length of the CDR3 is 15 residues. Per germline, CDR1 MDHEN and CDR2 SYDVKM. DNA for the CDR3: TGTGCCAGCAGGTTATTGCAGGGGGCGCGGTACGAGCAGTACTTC. Residues: CASRLLQGARYEQYF.

Here the CDR3 reads CASSLFPPTTPERTQYF. The CDR3, as DNA: TGTGCCAGCAGTTTATTCCCACCGACTACTCCTGAGCGGACCCAGTACTTC. The V call is TRBV28, the J call TRBJ2-5; TRBD2 is a possible D gene (5 bases). The V gene's germline CDR1 is MDHEN and CDR2 SYDVKM. V dropped 1 base and J dropped 7 bases, with 22 bases sitting between them. This CDR3 region has 17 residues.

The chain carries TRBV7-2 and TRBJ1-5, with 11 nucleotides matching TRBD1. In germline, CDR1 is SGHTA, CDR2 FQGNSA. J was trimmed by 1 base and V by 3 bases; bases with no gene match: 2. CDR3 length: 16 residues. The CDR3 nucleotides are TGTGCCAGCAGCTTCGGGACAGGGGGAAGCAATCAGCCCCAGCATTTT. It translates to CASSFGTGGSNQPQHF. Filled out from reference TRBV7-2 and TRBJ1-5, the complete variable domain reads GAGVSQSPSNKVTEKGKDVELRCDPISGHTALYWYRQSLGQGLEFLIYFQGNSAPDKSGLPSDRFSAERTGGSVSTLTIQRTQQEDSAVYLCASSFGTGGSNQPQHFGDGTRLSIL.